This T cell receptor (beta chain) was captured by sequencing in a study of shared clonotypes between healthy human individuals. Generated by immunoSEQ multiplex PCR, the TCRdb table keeps only in-frame clones and is missing some. The repertoire holds 900,000 to 1,200,000 clones, with about 84% as singletons. Trimming shortened V by 0 bases and J by 6 bases, and 16 bases separated the two germline ends. This CDR3 region has 16 residues. Germline V gene lookup returns CDR1 SGHDT and CDR2 YYEEEE. The V and J genes are TRBV5-6 and TRBJ2-1; D is perhaps TRBD1 (5 bases). This receptor was identified in a man aged 18-30 years in good health. Some clones in this sample may be carry-over from other donors' samples. The specimen sequenced was memory CD4+ T cells from PBMCs. As for subset: CD45RA-negative fraction. Here the CDR3 reads CASSLASRVIGNEQFF. The CDR3 DNA reads TGTGCCAGCAGCTTGGCCAGCAGGGTTATCGGCAATGAGCAGTTCTTC.